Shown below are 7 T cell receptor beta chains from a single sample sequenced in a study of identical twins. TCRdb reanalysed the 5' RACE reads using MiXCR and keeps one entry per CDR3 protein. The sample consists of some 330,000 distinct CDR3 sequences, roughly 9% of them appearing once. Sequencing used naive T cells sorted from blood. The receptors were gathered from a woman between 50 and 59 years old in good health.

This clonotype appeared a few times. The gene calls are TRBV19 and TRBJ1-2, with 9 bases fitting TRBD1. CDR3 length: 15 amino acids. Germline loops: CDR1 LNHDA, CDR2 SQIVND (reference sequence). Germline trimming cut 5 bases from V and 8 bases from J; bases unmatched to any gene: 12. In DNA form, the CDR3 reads TGTGCCAGTAGTCCCGGGACAGGGCTGTCGCAAGGCTACACCTTC. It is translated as CASSPGTGLSQGYTF.

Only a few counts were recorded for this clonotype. The CDR3: CASSEGRGRQVDTQYF. As DNA, the CDR3 is TGTGCCAGCAGCGAGGGGAGGGGGAGGCAGGTAGATACGCAGTATTTT. The chain is built from TRBV11-3 and TRBJ2-3; D might be TRBD2 (7 bases). The CDR3 covers 16 residues. V gave up 5 bases and J gave up 5 bases, with 20 bases separating them. CDR1 is SGHNT, CDR2 YENEEA, per germline.

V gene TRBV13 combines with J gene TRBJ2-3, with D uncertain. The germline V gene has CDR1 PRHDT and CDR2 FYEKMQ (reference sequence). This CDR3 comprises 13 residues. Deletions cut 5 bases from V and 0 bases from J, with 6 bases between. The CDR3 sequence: CASSPESTDTQYF. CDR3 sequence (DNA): TGTGCCAGCAGCCCAGAAAGCACAGATACGCAGTATTTT.

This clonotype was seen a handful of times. The CDR3 DNA is TGTGCCAGCAGCTTAGAACTAACCATCACAGATACGCAGTATTTT. Residues: CASSLELTITDTQYF. This chain links TRBV11-2 with TRBJ2-3; D gene unclear. Between the trimmed V and J ends, which lost 0 bases and 2 bases, there was a span of 9 bases. CDR3 length: 15 amino acids. Germline CDR1 reads SGHAT; CDR2 reads FQNNGV.

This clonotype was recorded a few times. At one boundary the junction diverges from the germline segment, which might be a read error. The CDR3 nucleotides read TGTGCCACCAGCCCCTTGGGAGGGACTAGCGGGAGACCGGTTGAGGAGTTCTTC. It encodes CATSPLGGTSGRPVEEFF. The chain recombines TRBV15 with TRBJ2-1; 14 nucleotides line up with TRBD2. Germline V gene sequence: CDR1 LNHNV, CDR2 YYDKDF (reference sequence). The CDR3 has 18 amino acids. Using reference TRBV15 and TRBJ2-1 for the parts outside the CDR3, the full variable domain is DAMVIQNPRYQVTQFGKPVTLSCSQTLNHNVMYWYQQKSSQAPKLLFHYYDKDFNNEADTPDNFQSRRPNTSFCFLDIRSPGLGDTAMYLCATSPLGGTSGRPVEEFFGPGTRLTVL.

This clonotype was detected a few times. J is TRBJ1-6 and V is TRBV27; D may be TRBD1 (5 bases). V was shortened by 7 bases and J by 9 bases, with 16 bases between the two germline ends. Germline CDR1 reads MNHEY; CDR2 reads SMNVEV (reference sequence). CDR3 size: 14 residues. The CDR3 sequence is CASTRHGATSPLHF. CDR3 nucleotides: TGTGCCAGCACCAGACACGGGGCTACTTCACCCCTCCACTTT.

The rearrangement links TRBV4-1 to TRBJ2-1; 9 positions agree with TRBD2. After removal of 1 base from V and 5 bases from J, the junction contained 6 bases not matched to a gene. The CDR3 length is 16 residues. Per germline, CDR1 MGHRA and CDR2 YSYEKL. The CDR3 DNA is TGCGCCAGCAGCCAAGCCCCAGCGGGAGGTAACAATGAGCAGTTCTTC. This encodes CASSQAPAGGNNEQFF.